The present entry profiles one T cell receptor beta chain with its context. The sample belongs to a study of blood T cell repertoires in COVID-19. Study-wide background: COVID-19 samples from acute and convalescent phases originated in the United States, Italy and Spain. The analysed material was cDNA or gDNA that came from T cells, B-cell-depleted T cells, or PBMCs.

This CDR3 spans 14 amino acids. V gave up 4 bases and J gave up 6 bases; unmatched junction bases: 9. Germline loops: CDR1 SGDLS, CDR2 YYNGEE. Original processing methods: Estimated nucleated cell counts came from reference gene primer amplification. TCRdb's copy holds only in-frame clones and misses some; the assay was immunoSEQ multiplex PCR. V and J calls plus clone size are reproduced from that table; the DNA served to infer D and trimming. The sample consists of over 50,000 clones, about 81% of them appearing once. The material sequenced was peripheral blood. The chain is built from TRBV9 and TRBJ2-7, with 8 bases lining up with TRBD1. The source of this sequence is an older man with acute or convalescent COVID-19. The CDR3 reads CASSRPGGSGEQYF. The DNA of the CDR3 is TGTGCCAGCAGCCGGCCAGGGGGCTCGGGCGAGCAGTACTTC.